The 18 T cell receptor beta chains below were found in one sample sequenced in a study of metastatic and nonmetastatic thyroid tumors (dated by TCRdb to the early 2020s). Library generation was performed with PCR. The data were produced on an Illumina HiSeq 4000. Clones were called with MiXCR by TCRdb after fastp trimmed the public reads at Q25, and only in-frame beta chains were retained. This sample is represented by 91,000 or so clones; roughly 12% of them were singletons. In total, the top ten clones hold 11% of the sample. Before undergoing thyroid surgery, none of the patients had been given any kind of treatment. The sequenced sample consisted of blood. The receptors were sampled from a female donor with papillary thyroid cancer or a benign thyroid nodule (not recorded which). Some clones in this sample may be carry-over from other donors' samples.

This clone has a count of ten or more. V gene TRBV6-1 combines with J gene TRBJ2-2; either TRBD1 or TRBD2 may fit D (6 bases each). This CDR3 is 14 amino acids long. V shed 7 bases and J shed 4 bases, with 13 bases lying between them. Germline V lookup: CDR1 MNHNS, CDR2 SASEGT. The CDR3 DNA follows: TGTGCCAGCACCCTAGAGGGGGGCACCGGGGAGCTGTTTTTT. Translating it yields CASTLEGGTGELFF.

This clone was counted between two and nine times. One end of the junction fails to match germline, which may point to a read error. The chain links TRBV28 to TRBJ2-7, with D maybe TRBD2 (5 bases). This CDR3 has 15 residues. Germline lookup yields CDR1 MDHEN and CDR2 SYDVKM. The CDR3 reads CASTLDGMLEREHYF. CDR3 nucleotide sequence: TGTGCCAGCACTTTGGATGGTATGCTGGAGAGGGAGCATTACTTC.

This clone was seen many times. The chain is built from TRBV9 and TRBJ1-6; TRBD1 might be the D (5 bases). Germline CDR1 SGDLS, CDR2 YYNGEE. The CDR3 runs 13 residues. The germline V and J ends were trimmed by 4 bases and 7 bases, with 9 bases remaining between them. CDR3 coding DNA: TGTGCCAGCAGCAAAGAGGGGAATTCACCCCTCCACTTT. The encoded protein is CASSKEGNSPLHF.

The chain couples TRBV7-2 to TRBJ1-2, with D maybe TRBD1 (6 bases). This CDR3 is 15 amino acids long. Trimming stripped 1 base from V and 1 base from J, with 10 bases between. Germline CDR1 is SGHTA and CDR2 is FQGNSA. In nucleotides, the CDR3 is TGTGCCAGCAGCTTAGTGGACAGTATTAACTATGGCTACACCTTC. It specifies CASSLVDSINYGYTF.

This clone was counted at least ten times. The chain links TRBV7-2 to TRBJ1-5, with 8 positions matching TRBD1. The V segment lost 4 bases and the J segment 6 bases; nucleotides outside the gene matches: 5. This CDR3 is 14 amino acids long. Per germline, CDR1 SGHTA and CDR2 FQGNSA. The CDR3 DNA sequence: TGTGCCAGCAGCTCACAGGGGGTGGGTCAGCCCCAGCATTTT. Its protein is CASSSQGVGQPQHF.

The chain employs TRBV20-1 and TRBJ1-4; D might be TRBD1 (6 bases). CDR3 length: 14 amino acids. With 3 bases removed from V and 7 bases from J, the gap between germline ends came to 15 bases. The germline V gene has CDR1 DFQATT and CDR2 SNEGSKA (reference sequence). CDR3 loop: CSASPTTGGEKLFF. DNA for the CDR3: TGCAGTGCTAGCCCTACGACAGGTGGTGAAAAACTGTTTTTT.

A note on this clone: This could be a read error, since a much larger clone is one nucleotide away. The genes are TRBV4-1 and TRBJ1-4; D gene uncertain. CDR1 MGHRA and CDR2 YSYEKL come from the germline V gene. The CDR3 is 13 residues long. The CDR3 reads CASSPSPYEKLFF. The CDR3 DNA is TGCGCCAGCAGCCCATCCCCTTATGAGAAACTGTTTTTT.

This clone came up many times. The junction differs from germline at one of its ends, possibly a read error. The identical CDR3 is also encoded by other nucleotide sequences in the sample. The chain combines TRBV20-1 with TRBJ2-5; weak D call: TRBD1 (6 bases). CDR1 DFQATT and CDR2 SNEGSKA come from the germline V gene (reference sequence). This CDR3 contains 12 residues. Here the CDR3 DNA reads TGTAGTGCTCAGGGGTACCAAGAGACCCAGTACTTC. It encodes CSAQGYQETQYF.

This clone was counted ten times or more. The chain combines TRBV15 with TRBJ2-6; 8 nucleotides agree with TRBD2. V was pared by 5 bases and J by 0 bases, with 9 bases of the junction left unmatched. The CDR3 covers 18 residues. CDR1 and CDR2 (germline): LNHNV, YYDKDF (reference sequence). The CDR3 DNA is TGTGCCACCAGCCGTGGACTAGCCTATAGCTCTGGGGCCAACGTCCTGACTTTC. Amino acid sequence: CATSRGLAYSSGANVLTF.

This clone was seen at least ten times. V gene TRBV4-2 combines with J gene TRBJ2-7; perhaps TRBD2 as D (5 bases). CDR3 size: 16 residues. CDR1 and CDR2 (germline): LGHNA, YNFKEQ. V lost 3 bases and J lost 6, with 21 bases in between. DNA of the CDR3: TGTGCCAGCAGCCATGCAGACCCCGCGGGTGTTGGCGAGCAGTACTTC. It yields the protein CASSHADPAGVGEQYF.

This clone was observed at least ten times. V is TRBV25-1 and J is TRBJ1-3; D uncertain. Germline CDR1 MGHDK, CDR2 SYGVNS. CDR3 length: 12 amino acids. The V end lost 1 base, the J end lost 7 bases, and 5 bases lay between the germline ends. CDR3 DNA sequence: TGTGCCAGCAGTGAATCACAGAACACCATATATTTT. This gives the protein CASSESQNTIYF. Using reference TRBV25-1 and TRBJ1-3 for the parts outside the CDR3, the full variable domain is EADIYQTPRYLVIGTGKKITLECSQTMGHDKMYWYQQDPGMELHLIHYSYGVNSTEKGDLSSESTVSRIRTEHFPLTLESARPSHTSQYLCASSESQNTIYFGEGSWLTVV.

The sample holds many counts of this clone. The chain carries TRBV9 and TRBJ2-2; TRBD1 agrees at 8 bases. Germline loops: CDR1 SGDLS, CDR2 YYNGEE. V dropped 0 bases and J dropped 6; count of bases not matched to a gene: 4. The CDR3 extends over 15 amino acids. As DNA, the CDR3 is TGTGCCAGCAGCGTAGGAGACAGGGGTCCCGGGGAGCTGTTTTTT. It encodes CASSVGDRGPGELFF.

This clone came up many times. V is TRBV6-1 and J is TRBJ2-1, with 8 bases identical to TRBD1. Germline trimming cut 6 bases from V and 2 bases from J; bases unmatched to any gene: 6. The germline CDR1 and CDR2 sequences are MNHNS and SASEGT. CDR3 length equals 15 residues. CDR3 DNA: TGTGCCAGCAGCCTGACAGGGGATACCTACAATGAGCAGTTCTTC. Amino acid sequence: CASSLTGDTYNEQFF.

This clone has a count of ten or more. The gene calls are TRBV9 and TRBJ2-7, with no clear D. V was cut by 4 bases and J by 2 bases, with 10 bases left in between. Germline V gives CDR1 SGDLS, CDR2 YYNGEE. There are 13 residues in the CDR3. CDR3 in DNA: TGTGCCAGCAGCCCCAGCGCTACCTACGAGCAGTACTTC. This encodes CASSPSATYEQYF.

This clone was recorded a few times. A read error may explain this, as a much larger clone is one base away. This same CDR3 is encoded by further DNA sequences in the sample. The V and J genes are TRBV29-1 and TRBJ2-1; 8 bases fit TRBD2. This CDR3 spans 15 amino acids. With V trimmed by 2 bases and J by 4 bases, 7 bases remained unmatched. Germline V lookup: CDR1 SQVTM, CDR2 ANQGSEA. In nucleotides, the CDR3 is TGCAGCGTTGAACTAGGACTAGCTTTTTACAATGAGCAGTTCTTC. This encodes CSVELGLAFYNEQFF.

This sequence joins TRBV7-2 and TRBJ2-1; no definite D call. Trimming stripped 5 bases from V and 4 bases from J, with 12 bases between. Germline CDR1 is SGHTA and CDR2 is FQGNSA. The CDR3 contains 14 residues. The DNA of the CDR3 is TGTGCCAGCAGCCCTGAGCACGGGTACAATGAGCAGTTCTTC. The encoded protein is CASSPEHGYNEQFF.

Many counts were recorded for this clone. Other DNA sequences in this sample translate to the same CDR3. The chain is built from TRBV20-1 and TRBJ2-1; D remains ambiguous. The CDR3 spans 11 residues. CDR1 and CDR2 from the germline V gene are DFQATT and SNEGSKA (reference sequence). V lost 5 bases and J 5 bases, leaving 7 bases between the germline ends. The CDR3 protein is CSARTDNEQFF. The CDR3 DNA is TGCAGTGCTCGGACCGACAATGAGCAGTTCTTC.

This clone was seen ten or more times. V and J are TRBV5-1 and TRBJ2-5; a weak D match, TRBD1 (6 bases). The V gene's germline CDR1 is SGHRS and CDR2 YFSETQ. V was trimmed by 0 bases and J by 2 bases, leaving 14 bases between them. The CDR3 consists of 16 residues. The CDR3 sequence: CASSLAGRGAQETQYF. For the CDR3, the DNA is TGCGCCAGCAGCTTGGCCGGCAGGGGCGCACAAGAGACCCAGTACTTC.